This T cell receptor beta chain was sequenced for a study of blood T cell repertoires in COVID-19. Study summary: Researchers got acute and convalescent COVID-19 samples from the United States, Italy and Spain. In each case, the material was cDNA or gDNA derived from T cells, B-cell-depleted T cells, or PBMCs.

This clone appeared a single time. The CDR3 covers 16 residues. CDR1 SGHVS and CDR2 FQNEAQ come from the germline V gene. Trimming shortened V by 5 bases and J by 5 bases, and 21 bases separated the two germline ends. Source study methods: Estimated nucleated cell counts came from reference gene primer amplification. TCRdb keeps only in-frame clones here, not all; method: immunoSEQ multiplex PCR. That table supplies the V and J calls and clone size; D and trimming were determined from the DNA. The sample lists 130,000 to 150,000 clones, 84% occurring once. Source material: peripheral blood. The TCR comes from a man aged 55-75 years with active or convalescent COVID-19. The chain carries TRBV7-8 and TRBJ2-5; the D gene is possibly TRBD1 (6 bases). In DNA, the CDR3 is TGTGCCAGCAGCCCGGCGCCGGGACACCTGAGGGAGACCCAGTACTTC. It encodes CASSPAPGHLRETQYF.